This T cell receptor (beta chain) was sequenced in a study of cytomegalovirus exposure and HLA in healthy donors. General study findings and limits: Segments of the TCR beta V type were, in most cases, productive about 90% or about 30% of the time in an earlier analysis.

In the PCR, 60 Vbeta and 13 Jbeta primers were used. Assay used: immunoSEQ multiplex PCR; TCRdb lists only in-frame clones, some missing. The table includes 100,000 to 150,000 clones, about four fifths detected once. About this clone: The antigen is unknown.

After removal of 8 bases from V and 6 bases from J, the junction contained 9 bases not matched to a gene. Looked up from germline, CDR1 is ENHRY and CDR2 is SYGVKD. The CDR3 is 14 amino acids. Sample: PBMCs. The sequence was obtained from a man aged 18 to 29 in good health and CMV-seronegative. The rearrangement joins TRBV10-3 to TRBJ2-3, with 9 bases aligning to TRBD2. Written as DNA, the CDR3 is TGTGCCATCCGGGAGGCTAGCGGGATGGATACGCAGTATTTT. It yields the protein CAIREASGMDTQYF.